This T cell receptor beta chain was identified in a study of T cells in Graves' hyperthyroidism and ophthalmopathy. The TCR beta CDR3 regions underwent amplification using RNA transcripts as the source. Carried out on the TCR CDR3, a first-round RT-PCR used the HTBI primer set. TCRdb used MiXCR to reprocess the multiplex PCR reads, holding one entry per CDR3 protein. The sample records about 560,000 distinct CDR3 sequences, approximately 15% being singletons. In its sample, this clonotype was seen many times. Sequence at one end of the junction differs from germline and may be a read error. This CDR3 is built from 14 residues. In germline, CDR1 is SEHNR, CDR2 FQNEAQ (reference sequence).

The chain has TRBV7-9 and TRBJ1-4; no clear D. The TCR was taken from a woman aged 35 to 49 with Graves' hyperthyroidism. Specimen: blood. The CDR3 sequence: CACRAKDGNEKLFF. Here the CDR3 DNA reads TGTGCCTGCAGAGCGAAGGATGGGAATGAAAAACTGTTTTTT.